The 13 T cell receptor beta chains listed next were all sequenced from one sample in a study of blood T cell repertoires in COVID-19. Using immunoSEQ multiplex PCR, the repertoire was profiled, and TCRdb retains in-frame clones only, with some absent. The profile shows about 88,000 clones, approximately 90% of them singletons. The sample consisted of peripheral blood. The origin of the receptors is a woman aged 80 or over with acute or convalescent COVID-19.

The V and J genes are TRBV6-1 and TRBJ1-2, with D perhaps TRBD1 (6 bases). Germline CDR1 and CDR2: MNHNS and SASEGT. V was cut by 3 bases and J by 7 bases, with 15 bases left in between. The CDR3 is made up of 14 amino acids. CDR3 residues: CASSEGPDSSGYTF. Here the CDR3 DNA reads TGTGCCAGCAGTGAGGGCCCGGACAGCTCTGGCTACACCTTC.

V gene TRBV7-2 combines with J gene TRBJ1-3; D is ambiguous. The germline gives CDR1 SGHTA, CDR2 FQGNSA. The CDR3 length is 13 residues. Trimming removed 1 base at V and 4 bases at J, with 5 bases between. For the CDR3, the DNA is TGTGCCAGCAGCTTAGGCGGGGGAAACACCATATATTTT. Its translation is CASSLGGGNTIYF.

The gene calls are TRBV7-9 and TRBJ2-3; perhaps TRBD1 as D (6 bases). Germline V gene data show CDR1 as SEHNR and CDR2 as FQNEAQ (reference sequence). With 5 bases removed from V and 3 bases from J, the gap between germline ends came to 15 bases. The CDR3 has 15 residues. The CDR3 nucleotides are TGTGCCAGCAGCACCATGACCGGACAGACAGATACGCAGTATTTT. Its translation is CASSTMTGQTDTQYF.

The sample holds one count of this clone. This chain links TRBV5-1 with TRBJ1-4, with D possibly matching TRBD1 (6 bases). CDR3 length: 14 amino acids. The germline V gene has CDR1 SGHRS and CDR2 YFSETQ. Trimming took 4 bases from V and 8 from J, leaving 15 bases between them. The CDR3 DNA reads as TGCGCCAGCAGCCGGGACCTTAGGGGGGAAAAACTGTTTTTT. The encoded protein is CASSRDLRGEKLFF.

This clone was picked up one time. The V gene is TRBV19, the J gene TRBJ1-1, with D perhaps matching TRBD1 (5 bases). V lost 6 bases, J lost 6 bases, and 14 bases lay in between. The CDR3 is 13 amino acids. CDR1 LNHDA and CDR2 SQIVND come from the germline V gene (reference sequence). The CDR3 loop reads CASRGPLNPEAFF. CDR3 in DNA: TGTGCCAGTAGGGGGCCGTTAAACCCTGAAGCTTTCTTT.

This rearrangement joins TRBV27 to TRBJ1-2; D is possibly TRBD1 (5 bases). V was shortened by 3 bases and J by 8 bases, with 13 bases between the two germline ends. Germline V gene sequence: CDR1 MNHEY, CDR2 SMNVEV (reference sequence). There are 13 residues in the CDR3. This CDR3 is CASSFTGSGGYTF. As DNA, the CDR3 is TGTGCCAGCAGTTTTACAGGATCCGGCGGCTACACCTTC.

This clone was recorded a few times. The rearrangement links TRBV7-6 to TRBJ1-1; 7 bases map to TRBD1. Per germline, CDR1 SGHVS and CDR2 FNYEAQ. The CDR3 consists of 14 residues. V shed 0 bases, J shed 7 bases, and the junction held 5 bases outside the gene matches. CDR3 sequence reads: CASSLAVRTGEAFF. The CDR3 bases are TGTGCCAGCAGCTTAGCGGTTAGGACAGGTGAAGCTTTCTTT.

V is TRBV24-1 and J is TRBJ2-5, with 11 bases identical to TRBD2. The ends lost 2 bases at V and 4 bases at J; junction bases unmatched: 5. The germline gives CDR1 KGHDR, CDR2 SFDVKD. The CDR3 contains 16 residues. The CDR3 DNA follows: TGTGCCACCAGTGATTCTCCTAGCGGGAGGTTAGAGACCCAGTACTTC. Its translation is CATSDSPSGRLETQYF.

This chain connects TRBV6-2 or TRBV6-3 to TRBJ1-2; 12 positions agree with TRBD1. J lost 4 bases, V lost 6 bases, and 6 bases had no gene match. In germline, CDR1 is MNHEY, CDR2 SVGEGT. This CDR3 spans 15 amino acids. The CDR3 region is CASSPGTGGPYGYTF. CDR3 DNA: TGTGCCAGCAGCCCCGGGACAGGGGGCCCCTATGGCTACACCTTC.

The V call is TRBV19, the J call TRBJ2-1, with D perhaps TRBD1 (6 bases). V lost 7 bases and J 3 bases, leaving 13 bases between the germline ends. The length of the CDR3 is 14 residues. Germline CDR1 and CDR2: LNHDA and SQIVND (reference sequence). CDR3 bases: TGTGCCAGTACGAGGCAGGGGCGCTACAATGAGCAGTTCTTC. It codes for CASTRQGRYNEQFF.

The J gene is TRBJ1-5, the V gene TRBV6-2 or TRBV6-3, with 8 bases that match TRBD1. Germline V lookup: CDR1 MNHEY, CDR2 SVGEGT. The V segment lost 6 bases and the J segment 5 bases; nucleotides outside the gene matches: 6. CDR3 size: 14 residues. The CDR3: CASSPPGGHQPQHF. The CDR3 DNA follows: TGTGCCAGCAGCCCTCCAGGGGGCCATCAGCCCCAGCATTTT.

The CDR3 bases are TGTGCCAGCAGCTTGGACAGGGGGAACACCGGGGAGCTGTTTTTT. It yields the protein CASSLDRGNTGELFF. The V and J genes are TRBV5-5 and TRBJ2-2; 7 bases align to TRBD1. Germline V gene data show CDR1 as SGHKS and CDR2 as YYEKEE (reference sequence). Trimming cost V 0 bases and J 1 base; bases outside gene matches: 0. This CDR3 comprises 15 residues.

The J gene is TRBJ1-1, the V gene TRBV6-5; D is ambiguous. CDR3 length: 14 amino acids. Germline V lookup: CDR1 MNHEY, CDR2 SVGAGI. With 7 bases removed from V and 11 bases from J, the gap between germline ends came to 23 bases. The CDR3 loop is CASIPGGPAVTAFF. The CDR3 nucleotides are TGTGCCAGCATCCCCGGCGGTCCAGCGGTGACGGCTTTCTTT.